Listed below are T cell receptor beta chains from one sample, sequenced in a study of Graves' ophthalmopathy and Graves' hyperthyroidism. Each CDR3 protein is one row after TCRdb ran MiXCR on the multiplex PCR reads. This table has about 740,000 distinct CDR3 sequences, 40% appearing once. The sample was peripheral blood. The source is an adult man with Graves' ophthalmopathy. Each CDR3 is given with its conserved first and last residue. D genes are given only for firm matches. Clone size is shown for a subset of rows, as once, few, many or a class of expanded clone.

many	TRBJ1-6	TRBV6-6	NA	CASSYRPQLGSPLHF	TGTGCCAGCAGTTATCGACCACAGTTGGGTTCACCCCTCCACTTT
few	TRBJ2-2	TRBV12-3/TRBV12-4	NA	CASNGGHGGTGELFF	TGTGCCAGCAACGGGGGACACGGAGGCACCGGGGAGCTGTTTTTT
many	TRBJ1-1	TRBV29-1	NA	CSVTNTEAFF	TGCAGCGTTACGAACACTGAAGCTTTCTTT
many	TRBJ1-2	TRBV20-1	NA	CSAPAGKGYTF	TGCAGTGCCCCCGCGGGGAAGGGCTACACCTTC
many	TRBJ2-2	TRBV14	NA	CASSRTGRELFF	TGTGCCAGCAGCCGGACGGGAAGGGAGCTGTTTTTT
NA	TRBJ2-2	TRBV7-2	TRBD1	CASSLKGTGLTGELFF	TGTGCCAGCAGCCTAAAGGGGACAGGGCTCACCGGGGAGCTGTTTTTT
few	TRBJ1-4	TRBV20-1	NA	CSARVGATNEKLFF	TGCAGTGCTAGAGTAGGGGCAACTAATGAAAAACTGTTTTTT
NA	TRBJ2-7	TRBV2	NA	CASSTGRILDHEQYF	TGTGCCAGCAGTACTGGGCGGATCCTAGACCACGAGCAGTACTTC
many	TRBJ1-1	TRBV19	NA	CASSPRNQFTEAFF	TGTGCCAGTAGTCCCCGCAATCAATTTACTGAAGCTTTCTTT
NA	TRBJ2-5	TRBV2	NA	CASSSQGPQETQYF	TGTGCCAGCTCATCGCAGGGCCCCCAAGAGACCCAGTACTTC
NA	TRBJ1-5	TRBV7-2	TRBD1	CASSPWTGASNQPQHF	TGTGCCAGCAGCCCCTGGACAGGGGCGAGCAATCAGCCCCAGCATTTT
NA	TRBJ2-2	TRBV7-8	NA	CASSLEGTTGELFF	TGTGCCAGCAGCTTAGAGGGGACCACCGGGGAGCTGTTTTTT
NA	TRBJ1-2	TRBV7-9	NA	CASSLAGLLYGYTF	TGTGCCAGCAGCTTAGCCGGACTCCTCTATGGCTACACCTTC
few	TRBJ2-7	TRBV20-1	NA	CSAPLDYEQYF	TGCAGTGCTCCACTAGACTACGAGCAGTACTTC
NA	TRBJ1-1	TRBV4-3	TRBD1	CASSEQGSGDTEAFF	TGCGCCAGCAGCGAACAGGGGAGCGGTGACACTGAAGCTTTCTTT
NA	TRBJ1-3	TRBV7-2	NA	CASSGRDKGAGNTIYF	TGTGCCAGCAGCGGTCGGGACAAGGGCGCGGGAAACACCATATATTTT
NA	TRBJ2-7	TRBV2	TRBD1	CASSSDLGQESSYEQYF	TGTGCCAGTAGTTCGGACCTTGGACAGGAAAGCTCCTACGAGCAGTACTTC
many	TRBJ2-6	TRBV15	NA	CATSRDGGGASGANVLTF	TGTGCCACCAGCAGAGACGGCGGAGGGGCCTCTGGGGCCAACGTCCTGACTTTC
NA	TRBJ1-6	TRBV7-9	NA	CASSPLTNSPLHF	TGTGCCAGCAGCCCCTTAACAAATTCACCCCTCCACTTT
NA	TRBJ2-7	TRBV2	TRBD2	CASSDHWTSGGYEQYF	TGTGCCAGCAGTGATCATTGGACTAGCGGGGGTTACGAGCAGTACTTC
NA	TRBJ2-6	TRBV20-1	NA	CSAPPPSGANVLTF	TGCAGTGCACCCCCCCCCTCTGGGGCCAACGTCCTGACTTTC
many	TRBJ1-2	TRBV12-3/TRBV12-4	NA	CASSYRGNYGYTF	TGTGCCAGCTCGTACCGGGGCAACTATGGCTACACCTTC
NA	TRBJ1-4	TRBV7-8	TRBD1	CASSLAIKRTGANEKLFF	TGTGCCAGCAGCTTAGCCATAAAACGGACAGGGGCTAATGAAAAACTGTTTTTT
many	TRBJ2-5	TRBV7-9	NA	CASRSIEETQYF	TGTGCCAGCAGATCCATTGAAGAGACCCAGTACTTC
many	TRBJ1-4	TRBV7-9	NA	CASSPGQSTNEKLFF	TGTGCCAGCAGCCCTGGACAGAGTACCAATGAAAAACTGTTTTTT
NA	TRBJ1-1	TRBV11-2	NA	CASSEGQSFGVGTEAFF	TGTGCCAGCAGCGAGGGACAATCTTTCGGGGTGGGCACTGAAGCTTTCTTT
many	TRBJ1-3	TRBV29-1	NA	CSVVGQGGSGNTIYF	TGCAGCGTGGTGGGCCAAGGGGGCTCTGGAAACACCATATATTTT
NA	TRBJ1-2	TRBV7-9	NA	CASSPSGGAKYYGYTF	TGTGCCAGCAGCCCCTCCGGGGGGGCAAAATACTATGGCTACACCTTC
NA	TRBJ2-5	TRBV25-1	NA	CASSLGRGDRTQETQYF	TGTGCCAGCAGTTTAGGTCGGGGGGACAGGACACAAGAGACCCAGTACTTC
few	TRBJ2-2	TRBV7-8	NA	CASSSTSFENTGELFF	TGTGCCAGCAGCTCAACCTCCTTCGAGAACACCGGGGAGCTGTTTTTT
few	TRBJ2-2	TRBV7-2	NA	CASSWAGHGTGELFF	TGTGCCAGCAGCTGGGCGGGACACGGGACCGGGGAGCTGTTTTTT
few	TRBJ1-1	TRBV20-1	NA	CSARFQGMNTEAFF	TGCAGTGCTAGGTTTCAGGGAATGAACACTGAAGCTTTCTTT
NA	TRBJ1-6	TRBV10-3	NA	CATVSSWRSNSPLHF	TGTGCCACCGTGTCCTCGTGGCGATCTAATTCACCCCTCCACTTT
many	TRBJ2-5	TRBV7-3	TRBD2	CASSIGGKETQYF	TGTGCCAGCAGCATCGGGGGGAAAGAGACCCAGTACTTC
NA	TRBJ2-3	TRBV29-1	NA	CSVRRFDTDTQYF	TGCAGCGTTCGTCGATTCGACACAGATACGCAGTATTTT
NA	TRBJ2-7	TRBV6-2/TRBV6-3	NA	CASSARGSEQYF	TGTGCCAGCAGCGCGCGGGGTTCCGAGCAGTACTTC
NA	TRBJ1-2	TRBV5-1	NA	CASRAGGTGYGYTF	TGTGCCAGCAGGGCCGGGGGGACTGGCTATGGCTACACCTTC
NA	TRBJ2-7	TRBV7-6	TRBD1	CASSPDREPYEQYF	TGTGCCAGCAGCCCAGACAGGGAACCCTACGAGCAGTACTTC
NA	TRBJ1-1	TRBV20-1	NA	CSARKGGIENTEAFF	TGCAGTGCTAGAAAGGGGGGGATCGAGAACACTGAAGCTTTCTTT
NA	TRBJ1-4	TRBV9	NA	CARDRRATNEKLFF	TGTGCTAGAGATAGGAGAGCAACTAATGAAAAACTGTTTTTT
NA	TRBJ2-2	TRBV10-3	TRBD2	CAGSGANTGELFF	TGTGCCGGAAGCGGGGCGAACACCGGGGAGCTGTTTTTT
NA	TRBJ2-7	TRBV20-1	NA	CSASGLANRDDPYEQYF	TGCAGTGCTAGTGGATTGGCGAACAGGGACGACCCCTACGAGCAGTACTTC
many	TRBJ1-5	TRBV25-1	TRBD1	CASSETGREPQHF	TGTGCCAGCAGTGAGACAGGGAGGGAGCCCCAGCATTTT
few	TRBJ2-7	TRBV6-5	TRBD2	CASSSQTSGEDEQYF	TGTGCCAGCAGTTCCCAGACTAGCGGGGAGGACGAGCAGTACTTC
few	TRBJ1-4	TRBV19	NA	CASSTRTETNEKLFF	TGTGCCAGTAGTACCCGGACGGAGACTAATGAAAAACTGTTTTTT
few	TRBJ1-3	TRBV7-9	NA	CASSLGPLRGSGNTIYF	TGTGCCAGCAGCTTAGGGCCACTTAGAGGCTCTGGAAACACCATATATTTT